Listed below are T cell receptor beta chains from one sample, sequenced in a study of pediatric ulcerative colitis. TCRdb keeps only in-frame clones here, not all; method: immunoSEQ multiplex PCR. The table shows about 22,000 clones, with 71% occurring only once. Sample: gut tissue. These receptors originate from a boy aged 5-17 years with severe ulcerative colitis. Each CDR3 is given with its conserved first and last residue. The D gene is left open where the match is weak. Expanded clones get a size class; other rows say once, few or many, or leave the size out.

j_call	d_call	v_call	clone_size	cdr3_nt	cdr3_aa
TRBJ1-2	TRBD1	TRBV7-2	few	TGTGCCAGCAGCTTAGTCCCGGGACAGGGCTTATATGGCTACACCTTC	CASSLVPGQGLYGYTF
TRBJ2-7	.	TRBV30	.	TGTGCCTGGACGGGGGGCCGAGGCTACGAGCAGTACTTC	CAWTGGRGYEQYF
TRBJ1-5	.	TRBV29-1	.	TGCAGCGTTGGGGGATTCAATCAGCCCCAGCATTTT	CSVGGFNQPQHF
TRBJ1-2	TRBD1	TRBV6-6	.	TGTGCCAGCAGTGGGACAGATGGCGATGGCTACACCTTC	CASSGTDGDGYTF
TRBJ1-1	TRBD1	TRBV5-1	.	TGCGCCAGCACCTCTACTGGACAGGGGGTGAACACTGAAGCTTTCTTT	CASTSTGQGVNTEAFF
TRBJ2-7	TRBD1	TRBV13	.	TGTGCCAGCAGCCGAGACGGGACAGGGTTCTACGAGCAGTACTTC	CASSRDGTGFYEQYF
TRBJ1-6	.	TRBV30	once	TGTGCCTGGAACCTCAGGGGTATGAATTCACCCCTCCACTTT	CAWNLRGMNSPLHF
TRBJ1-1	TRBD1	TRBV18	once	TGTGCCAGCTCCCGACAGGGCACTGAAGCTTTCTTT	CASSRQGTEAFF
TRBJ1-2	TRBD1	TRBV30	.	TGTGCCTGGAACCCGACAGGGGCTTCTTATGGCTACACCTTC	CAWNPTGASYGYTF
TRBJ2-5	TRBD1	TRBV2	.	TGTGCCAGCATCGGGACAGACGCGGGCCAGTACTTC	CASIGTDAGQYF
TRBJ1-1	TRBD1	TRBV7-3	.	TGTGCCAGCAGCCCGGGACAGGGCGGCACTGAAGCTTTCTTT	CASSPGQGGTEAFF
TRBJ2-2	.	TRBV6-5	.	TGTGCCAGCAGTTACGGGGCAGCGAACACCGGGGAGCTGTTTTTT	CASSYGAANTGELFF
TRBJ1-1	.	TRBV19	.	TGTGCCAGTAGTACATCTCGGGGGACTGAAGCTTTCTTT	CASSTSRGTEAFF
TRBJ1-2	.	TRBV7-9	.	TGTGCCAGCAGCTTAGCCGGGGATGGCTACACCTTC	CASSLAGDGYTF
TRBJ1-1	TRBD1	TRBV5-1	.	TGCGCCAGCAGCCCCGGACAGGGCCCTGAAGCTTTCTTT	CASSPGQGPEAFF